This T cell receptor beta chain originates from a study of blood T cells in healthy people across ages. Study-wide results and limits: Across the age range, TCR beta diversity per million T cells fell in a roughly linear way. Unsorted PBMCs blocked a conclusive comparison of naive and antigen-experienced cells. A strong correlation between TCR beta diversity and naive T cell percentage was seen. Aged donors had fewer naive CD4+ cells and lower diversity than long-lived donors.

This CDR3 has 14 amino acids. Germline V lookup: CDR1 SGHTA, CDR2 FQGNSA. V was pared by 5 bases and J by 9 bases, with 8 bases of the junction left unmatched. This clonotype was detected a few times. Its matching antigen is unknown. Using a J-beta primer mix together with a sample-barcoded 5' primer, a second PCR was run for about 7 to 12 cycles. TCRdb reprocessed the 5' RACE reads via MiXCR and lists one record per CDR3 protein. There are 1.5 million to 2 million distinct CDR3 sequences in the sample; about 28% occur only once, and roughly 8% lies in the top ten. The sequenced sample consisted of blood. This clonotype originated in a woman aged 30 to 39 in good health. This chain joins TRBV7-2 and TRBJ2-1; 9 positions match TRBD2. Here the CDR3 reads CASSENLAGREQFF. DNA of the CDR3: TGTGCCAGCAGCGAAAACCTAGCGGGACGTGAGCAGTTCTTC.